The rows below give T cell receptor beta chains drawn from one sample of a study of STAT3 mutations in large granular lymphocyte leukemia. Sequenced by immunoSEQ multiplex PCR; TCRdb stores in-frame clones only, minus some. The sample includes under 15,000 clones, roughly 90% of them seen just once. Sequencing was carried out using peripheral blood mononuclear cells. Source of these receptors: a man aged 35 to 55 with T-cell large granular lymphocyte leukemia. Some clones in this sample may be carry-over from other donors' samples. Both conserved end residues are part of each CDR3. The D gene is left open where the match is weak. Rows may omit the clone size; those that give it use once, few, many or a size class.

>NA|TRBV4-1|TRBJ2-1|NA
CASSQRDLQGEQFF
TGCGCCAGCAGCCAAAGGGACCTCCAGGGAGAGCAGTTCTTC
>NA|TRBV19|TRBJ2-2|NA
CAVTGTSGRGLFF
TGTGCTGTGACCGGGACCTCGGGAAGGGGGCTGTTTTTT
>NA|TRBV5-1|TRBJ1-1|NA
CASSQGISGEAFF
TGCGCCAGCAGCCAAGGAATTTCAGGGGAAGCTTTCTTT
>NA|TRBV28|TRBJ2-5|TRBD2
CASRLRTSGGGQRTQYF
TGTGCCAGCAGGTTAAGGACTAGCGGGGGGGGACAGCGGACCCAGTACTTC
>once|TRBV27|TRBJ2-6|NA
CASSSGSGANVLTF
TGTGCCAGCAGTTCCGGGAGTGGGGCCAACGTCCTGACTTTC
>NA|TRBV5-1|TRBJ2-7|TRBD1
CASRFDRGLTYEQYF
TGCGCCAGCAGGTTCGACAGGGGCCTCACCTACGAGCAGTACTTC
>NA|TRBV5-6|TRBJ1-1|TRBD1
CASSWPGGATHIEAFF
TGTGCCAGCAGCTGGCCAGGGGGCGCGACCCACATTGAAGCTTTCTTT
>once|TRBV6-1|TRBJ1-2|NA
CASSEALGVYGYGYTF
TGTGCCAGCAGTGAAGCGCTTGGGGTATATGGTTATGGCTACACCTTC
>NA|TRBV5-6|TRBJ1-1|NA
CASSLSGGVTEAFF
TGTGCCAGCAGCTTGTCCGGCGGGGTCACTGAAGCTTTCTTT
>NA|TRBV13|TRBJ1-1|TRBD1
CASSQGGTEAFF
TGTGCCAGCAGCCAGGGGGGGACTGAAGCTTTCTTT
>NA|TRBV7-9|TRBJ2-1|TRBD2
CASSLRTSGGPYNEQFF
TGTGCCAGCAGCTTACGAACTAGCGGGGGGCCTTACAATGAGCAGTTCTTC
>NA|TRBV19|TRBJ1-2|TRBD1
CASSPQGADGYTF
TGTGCCAGTAGCCCACAGGGGGCAGATGGCTACACCTTC
>NA|TRBV6-5|TRBJ1-2|NA
CASRVSGNSYYGYTF
TGTGCCAGCAGGGTTTCAGGGAATTCCTACTATGGCTACACCTTC
>once|TRBV10-3|TRBJ2-3|TRBD2
CAISRLAVSTDTQYF
TGTGCCATCAGTCGACTAGCGGTCAGCACAGATACGCAGTATTTT